This TCR beta chain was retrieved from a study of shared clonotypes between healthy human individuals (TCRdb year 2020). Looking at the study overall: Three men and two women, aged 18 to 49 years, made up the cohort. Per donor, leukapheresis produced somewhere between about 0.94 and 9 billion PBMCs. To estimate repertoire size and how much clonotype sharing occurs between individuals, the study deeply sequenced the blood TCR repertoires of roughly 5 healthy adults. Libraries were prepared and TCR repertoires were sequenced by different laboratories using diverse techniques, in order to increase sequencing depth and limit assay-specific biases. Per donor, three plates each were used for CD4 naive and CD4 memory, two for CD8 naive, and one for CD8 memory. The study at large found these results: About 5% of naive CD4, 3.5% of naive CD8, about 2.5% of memory CD4, and roughly 0.4% of memory CD8 clonotypes were shared across several donors. Rarefaction of sorted-subset datasets indicated incomplete sequencing despite the large sequencing depth. Compared with non-shared clonotypes, clonotypes shared by all four sorted-subset donors had higher generation probabilities. Because the study included only a small number of donors, the genetic and exposure-history diversity represented was limited. Sampling was limited to blood, and TCR repertoires in tissue likely differ from TCR repertoires in blood. Estimated clonotype richness was generally larger for naive than for memory subsets. Pairwise subsampling led to the expectation that sequencing depth would affect the degree of clonotype sharing among donors.

Donors were healthy HIV-negative adults with no recently reported acute infections or vaccinations. Every donor was a Caucasian adult living in Nashville, Tennessee, USA. CD4+ T cells were enriched through magnetic negative selection, after which naive cells were positively selected on CD45RA and the remaining negative fraction served as the memory subset. Blood was obtained by leukapheresis, after which PBMCs were separated by Ficoll-Histopaque density gradient centrifugation and cryopreserved in liquid nitrogen vapor phase. Analytical flow cytometry was used to check the purity and quantity of every magnetically sorted T cell population. From each sorted fraction, genomic DNA was isolated and quantified by UV absorbance on a Nanodrop 2000c. To note about this clone: Its antigen is still unknown. Base quality data are lacking; no much larger clone is found one base away. Other nucleotide sequences from this sample produce the same CDR3.

Using the deep immunoSEQ assay, TCR CDR3 regions were amplified from genomic DNA by multiplex PCR. Genomic DNA extracted from each cell subset was distributed evenly over all wells of several immunoSEQ 96-well plates, and each plate served as one replicate. For sorted subsets, roughly 200 ng of genomic DNA, equivalent to some 33,000 T cell genomes, went into each replicate PCR. Purified libraries were quantified with a Qubit 3.0 fluorometer, sized on a Bioanalyzer 2100, and re-quantified with the KAPA Library Quantification kit. Every immunoSEQ 96-well plate was sequenced on a separate single-read 150-cycle Illumina NextSeq 550 flow cell. As for how the authors treated the data: Because only junctional sequences without quality scores were contained in the immunoSEQ output, filtering matching that applied to full-length reads could not be performed. To assign V/J genes and CDR3, sequences were annotated using PyIR, a Python wrapper for IgBLAST v1.9, with IMGT germline references. Reads were removed for weak V/J assignments (E-value above 1e-6), missing CDR3, stop codons, out-of-frame junctions, or ambiguous translated residues. V3J clonotypes were defined as sequences sharing an identical inferred V gene, J gene, and CDR3 amino acid sequence. To compute the percentage overlap between repertoires, the number of shared unique clonotypes was divided by the size of the smaller repertoire. Three approaches were used to assess repertoire richness: RTK rarefaction, the Chao1 estimator, and Recon v2.1 estimates of unobserved clonotypes. For all TCRbeta clonotypes obtained by the gDNA method from four donors, generation probabilities were computed with OLGA. TCRdb holds this immuneACCESS table with in-frame rearrangements only. Some clones are missing; in checked studies, unresolved V genes explain under half, and the rest has no known cause. V, J and clone size are taken as reported in that table, and D and trimming were inferred from the DNA itself. The sample contains about a million clones, 60% to 80% of them found a single time. About 1.5% of the sample is taken by the ten largest.

The CDR3 measures 15 amino acids from cysteine to phenylalanine. Only CDR3 DNA is held: 45 bases, read in frame from base 1. From a lookup of the germline V gene, CDR1 and CDR2 are ENHRY and SYGVKD. Trimming accounts for 0 bases at V and 1 base at J, while the number of junction bases matched to no gene is 3. The rearranged chain carries TRBV10-3 and TRBJ2-7, with 7 bases in between that match TRBD1. The sequence came from a man aged 18 to 29 in good health. The sequencing input was memory CD4+ T cells sorted from blood. The sample's cell subset or site label, decoded: CD45RA-negative fraction. CDR3 loop: CAISESGTASYEQYF. DNA sequence: TGTGCCATCAGTGAGTCGGGGACAGCTTCCTACGAGCAGTACTTC.